This paragraph covers one T cell receptor (delta chain) sequence. This likely reflects a read error, since a far larger clone is one base away. The same CDR3 also results from other DNA sequences found in this sample. TCRdb re-called the RT-PCR reads via CATT. The sample lists around 1,300 delta-chain clones; 2% were seen once. Germline-derived CDR1 and CDR2 are TSWWSYY and QGS. Trimming stripped 2 bases from V and 2 bases from J, with 21 bases between. The length of the CDR3 is 18 residues. This sample was included in a study of gamma-delta T cells after stem cell transplantation. The V gene is TRDV1, the J gene TRDJ1; D is perhaps TRDD3 (5 bases). The sample taken for sequencing was gamma-delta T cells. This receptor was identified in a human donor. It is not recorded whose cells these are; they may come from a transplant donor. In DNA form, the CDR3 reads TGTGCTCTTGGGGAAATGTCGCCTTGGGGACCTGGGACCGATAAACTCATCTTT. Translated, it gives CALGEMSPWGPGTDKLIF.